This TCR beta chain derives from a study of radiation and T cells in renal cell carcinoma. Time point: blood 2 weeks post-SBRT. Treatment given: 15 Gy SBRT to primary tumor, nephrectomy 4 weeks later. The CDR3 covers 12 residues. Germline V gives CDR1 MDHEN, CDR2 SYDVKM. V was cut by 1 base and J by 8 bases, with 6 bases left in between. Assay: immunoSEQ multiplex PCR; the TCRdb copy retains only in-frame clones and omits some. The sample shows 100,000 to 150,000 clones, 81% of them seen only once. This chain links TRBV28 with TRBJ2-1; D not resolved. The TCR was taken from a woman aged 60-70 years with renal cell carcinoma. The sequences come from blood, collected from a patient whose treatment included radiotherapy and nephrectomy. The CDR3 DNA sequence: TGTGCCAGCAGTTTATCTTCGGATGAGCAGTTCTTC. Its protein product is CASSLSSDEQFF. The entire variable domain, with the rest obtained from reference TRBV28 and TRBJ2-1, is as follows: DVKVTQSSRYLVKRTGEKVFLECVQDMDHENMFWYRQDPGLGLRLIYFSYDVKMKEKGDIPEGYSVSREKKERFSLILESASTNQTSMYLCASSLSSDEQFFGPGTRLTVL.